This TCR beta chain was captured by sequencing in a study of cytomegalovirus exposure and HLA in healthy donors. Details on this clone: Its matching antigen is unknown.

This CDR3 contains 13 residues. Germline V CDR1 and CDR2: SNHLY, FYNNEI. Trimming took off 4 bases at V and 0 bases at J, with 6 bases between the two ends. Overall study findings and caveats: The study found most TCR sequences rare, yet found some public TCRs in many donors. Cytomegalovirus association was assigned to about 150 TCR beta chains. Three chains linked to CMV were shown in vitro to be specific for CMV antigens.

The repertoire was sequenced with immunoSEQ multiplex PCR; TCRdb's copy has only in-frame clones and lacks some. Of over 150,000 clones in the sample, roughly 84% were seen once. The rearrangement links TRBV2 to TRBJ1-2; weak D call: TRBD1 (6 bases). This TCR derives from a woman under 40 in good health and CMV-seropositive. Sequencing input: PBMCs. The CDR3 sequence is CASSGTANYGYTF. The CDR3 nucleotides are TGTGCCAGCAGTGGGACAGCTAACTATGGCTACACCTTC.